A few counts support the clone carrying this T cell receptor beta chain. cDNA specific to TCR beta was made from 450 to 650 ng of total RNA, with a constant-region primer employed for priming. For TCR beta, libraries were produced by three nested multiplex PCR rounds using slightly modified ARM-PCR. The opening two PCR rounds, about 11 cycles each, paired TRBV1-TRBV30 forward primers with a C-beta reverse primer. Via MiXCR, TCRdb re-called the multiplex PCR reads, giving one row per CDR3 protein. Of about 210,000 distinct CDR3 sequences listed, about 61% are singletons. This record comes from a study of tumor-infiltrating lymphocytes in primary liver carcinoma. Study-wide background: The patient group consisted of men and women aged 30 to 69 years.

Alongside blood RNA obtained from unsorted whole blood, germline DNA was also extracted. The CDR3 is 18 amino acids. V shed 0 bases, J shed 6 bases, and the junction held 13 bases outside the gene matches. From germline, CDR1 is LGHNA and CDR2 YNFKEQ. V is TRBV4-2 and J is TRBJ2-2; 7 nucleotides align to TRBD2. The material sequenced was peripheral blood. The source is a woman in her sixties or seventies with primary liver carcinoma and hepatitis B virus infection. CDR3 nucleotides: TGTGCCAGCAGCCAAGATCTGATAGCGGGCACTCTCCCCGGGGAGCTGTTTTTT. As protein: CASSQDLIAGTLPGELFF.